Following are 7 T cell receptor beta chains from one sample sequenced in a study of cytomegalovirus exposure and HLA in healthy donors (dated by TCRdb to 2016 to 2017). Preparation of the library involved the immunoSEQ multiplex PCR assay. For the multiplex PCR, a mixture combining 60 forward primers for TCR Vbeta segments and 13 reverse primers for TCR Jbeta segments was used. Drawn from immuneACCESS, this table holds only the in-frame rearrangements with V and J called that TCRdb kept. Clones are partly lost; checked studies trace under half to an unresolved V gene and leave the rest unexplained. The sample table records 120,000 or so clones; around 66% of these occur just once. 8% to 9% of the sample lies in the top ten. The source material was PBMCs. The receptors stem from a woman between 40 and 55 years old in good health and CMV-seropositive.

V is TRBV7-9 and J is TRBJ2-7; 7 bases are a match to TRBD1. The junction had 4 bases not matched to a gene; V was cut back by 5 bases and J by 3 bases. CDR1 is SEHNR and CDR2 is FQNEAQ in the germline V gene (reference sequence). This CDR3 is built from 13 residues. In DNA, the CDR3 is TGTGCCAGCAGCGAGGGACAGAACTACGAGCAGTACTTC. This codes for CASSEGQNYEQYF.

This chain joins TRBV5-4 and TRBJ2-5; D may be TRBD2 (6 bases). Germline V gene sequence: CDR1 SGHNT, CDR2 YYREEE (reference sequence). The CDR3 has 14 amino acids. Trimming took off 4 bases at V and 5 bases at J, with 15 bases between the two ends. DNA of the CDR3: TGTGCCAGCAGCCCCCCCGGGGGAGAGGAGACCCAGTACTTC. Residues: CASSPPGGEETQYF.

V is TRBV7-6 and J is TRBJ2-1; D perhaps matches TRBD1 (7 bases). V gave up 1 base and J gave up 9 bases, with 13 bases separating them. The CDR3 is 14 residues long. Germline V lookup: CDR1 SGHVS, CDR2 FNYEAQ. In DNA, the CDR3 is TGTGCCAGCAGCTTAGGTGGCGGGACAGCTGAGCAGTTCTTC. Amino acids: CASSLGGGTAEQFF.

This chain links TRBV28 with TRBJ1-1; D is ambiguous. There are 11 residues in the CDR3. Trimming took off 3 bases at V and 7 bases at J, with 6 bases between the two ends. The germline CDR1 and CDR2 sequences are MDHEN and SYDVKM. CDR3 sequence (DNA): TGTGCCAGCAGTTTGCAGGTTGAAGCTTTCTTT. The encoded protein is CASSLQVEAFF.

V and J are TRBV19 and TRBJ2-7, with 12 bases that match TRBD1. This CDR3 has 17 amino acids. CDR1 is LNHDA and CDR2 is SQIVND in the germline V gene (reference sequence). V shed 1 base and J 5 bases; nucleotides not matched to a gene: 9. The CDR3 reads CASSIVPPGQGADEQYF. The CDR3 region has the DNA TGTGCCAGTAGTATAGTCCCGCCGGGACAGGGGGCCGACGAGCAGTACTTC.

This chain links TRBV5-1 with TRBJ1-4, with 9 bases aligning to TRBD1. The CDR3 runs to 15 residues. Germline CDR1 and CDR2: SGHRS and YFSETQ. V lost 3 bases and J lost 5; bases outside the gene matches: 5. The CDR3 DNA is TGCGCCAGCAGCTGGACAGGGGCATACAATGAAAAACTGTTTTTT. Its translation is CASSWTGAYNEKLFF.

The chain carries TRBV6-1 and TRBJ2-7, with D possibly TRBD1 on 6 matching bases. Between the trimmed V and J ends, which lost 4 bases and 0 bases, there was a span of 13 bases. CDR1 is MNHNS, CDR2 SASEGT, per germline. There are 15 residues in the CDR3. The CDR3 bases are TGTGCCAGCAGTGTGTGGGGACAAAGCTCCTACGAGCAGTACTTC. This translates into CASSVWGQSSYEQYF.